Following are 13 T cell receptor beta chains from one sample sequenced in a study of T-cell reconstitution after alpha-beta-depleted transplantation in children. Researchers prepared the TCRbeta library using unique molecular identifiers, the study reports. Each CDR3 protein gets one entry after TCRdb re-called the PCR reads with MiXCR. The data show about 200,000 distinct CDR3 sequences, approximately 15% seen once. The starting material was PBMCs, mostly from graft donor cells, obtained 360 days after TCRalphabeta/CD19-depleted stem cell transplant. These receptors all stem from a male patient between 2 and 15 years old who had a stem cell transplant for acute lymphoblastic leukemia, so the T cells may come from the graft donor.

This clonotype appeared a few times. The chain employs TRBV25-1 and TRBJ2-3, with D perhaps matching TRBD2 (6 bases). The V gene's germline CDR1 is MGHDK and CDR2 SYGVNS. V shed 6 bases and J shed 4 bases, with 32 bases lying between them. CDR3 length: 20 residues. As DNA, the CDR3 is TGTGCCAGCAGCGACCGGTCCCGGGACCCGGGGGTCCTGGTCGCAGATACGCAGTATTTT. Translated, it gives CASSDRSRDPGVLVADTQYF.

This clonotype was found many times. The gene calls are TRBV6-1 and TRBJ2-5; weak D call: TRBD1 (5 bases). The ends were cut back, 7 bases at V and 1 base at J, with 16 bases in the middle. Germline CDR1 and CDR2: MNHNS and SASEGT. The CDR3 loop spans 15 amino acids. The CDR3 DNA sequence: TGTGCCAGCACCCCCCTGGGGCAGGGCCAAGAGACCCAGTACTTC. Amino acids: CASTPLGQGQETQYF.

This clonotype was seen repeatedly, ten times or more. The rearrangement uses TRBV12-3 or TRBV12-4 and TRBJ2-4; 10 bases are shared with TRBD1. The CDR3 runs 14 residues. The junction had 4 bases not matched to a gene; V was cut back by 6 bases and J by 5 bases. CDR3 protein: CASRDGQGENIQYF. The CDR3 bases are TGTGCCAGCAGGGACGGACAGGGGGAAAACATTCAGTACTTC.

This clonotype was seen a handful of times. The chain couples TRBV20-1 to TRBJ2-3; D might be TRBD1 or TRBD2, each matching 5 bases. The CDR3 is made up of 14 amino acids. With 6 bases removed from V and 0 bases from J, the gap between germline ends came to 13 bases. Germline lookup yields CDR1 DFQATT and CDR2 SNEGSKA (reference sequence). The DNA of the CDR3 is TGCAGTGCAGCGGTGGGACCGAGCACAGATACGCAGTATTTT. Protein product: CSAAVGPSTDTQYF.

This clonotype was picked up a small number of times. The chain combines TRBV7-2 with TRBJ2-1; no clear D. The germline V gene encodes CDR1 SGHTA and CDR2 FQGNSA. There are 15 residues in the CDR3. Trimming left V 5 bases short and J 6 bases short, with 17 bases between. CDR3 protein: CASSPARARLNEQFF. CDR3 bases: TGTGCCAGCAGCCCCGCACGCGCTAGACTCAATGAGCAGTTCTTC.

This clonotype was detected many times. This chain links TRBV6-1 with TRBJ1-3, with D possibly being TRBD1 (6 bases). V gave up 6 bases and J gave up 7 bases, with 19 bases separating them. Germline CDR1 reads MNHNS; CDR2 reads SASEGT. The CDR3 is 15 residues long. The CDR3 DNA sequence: TGTGCCAGCAGCCAGACAGCCGGGACATCTAACACCATATATTTT. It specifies CASSQTAGTSNTIYF.

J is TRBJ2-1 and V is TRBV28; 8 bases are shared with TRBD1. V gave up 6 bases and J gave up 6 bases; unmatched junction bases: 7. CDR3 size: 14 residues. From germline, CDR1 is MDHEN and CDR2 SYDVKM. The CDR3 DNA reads TGTGCCAGCAGCCCGATCGGGACAGGCAATGAGCAGTTCTTC. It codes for CASSPIGTGNEQFF.

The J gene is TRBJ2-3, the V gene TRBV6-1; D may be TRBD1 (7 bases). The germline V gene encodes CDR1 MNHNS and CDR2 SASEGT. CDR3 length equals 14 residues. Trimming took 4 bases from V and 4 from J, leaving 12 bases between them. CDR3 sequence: CASSVIRGADTQYF. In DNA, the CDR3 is TGTGCCAGCAGTGTGATCAGGGGGGCAGATACGCAGTATTTT.

This CDR3 reads CATRSTATGELFF. The CDR3 nucleotides are TGTGCCACCAGATCCACGGCCACCGGGGAGCTGTTTTTT. The rearrangement links TRBV24-1 to TRBJ2-2; unclear D gene. Trimming took 7 bases from V and 4 from J, leaving 9 bases between them. This CDR3 is 13 amino acids long. In germline, CDR1 is KGHDR, CDR2 SFDVKD.

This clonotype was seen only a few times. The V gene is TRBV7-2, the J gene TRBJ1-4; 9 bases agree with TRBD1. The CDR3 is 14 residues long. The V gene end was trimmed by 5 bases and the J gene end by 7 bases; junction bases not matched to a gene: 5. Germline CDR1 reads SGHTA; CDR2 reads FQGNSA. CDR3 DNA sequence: TGTGCCAGCAGCGCGGGACAGGGACTTGAAAAACTGTTTTTT. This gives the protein CASSAGQGLEKLFF. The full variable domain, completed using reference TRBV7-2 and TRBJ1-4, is GAGVSQSPSNKVTEKGKDVELRCDPISGHTALYWYRQSLGQGLEFLIYFQGNSAPDKSGLPSDRFSAERTGGSVSTLTIQRTQQEDSAVYLCASSAGQGLEKLFFGSGTQLSVL.

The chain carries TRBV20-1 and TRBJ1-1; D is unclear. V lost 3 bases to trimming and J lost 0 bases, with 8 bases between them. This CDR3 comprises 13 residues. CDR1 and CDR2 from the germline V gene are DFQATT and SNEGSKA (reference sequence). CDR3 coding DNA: TGCAGTGCTAGTGGGCAGTTGAACACTGAAGCTTTCTTT. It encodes CSASGQLNTEAFF.

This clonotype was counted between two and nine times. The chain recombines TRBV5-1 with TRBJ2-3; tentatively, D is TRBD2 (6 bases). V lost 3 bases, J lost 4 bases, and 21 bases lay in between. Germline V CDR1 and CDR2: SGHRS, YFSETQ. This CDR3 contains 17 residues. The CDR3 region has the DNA TGCGCCAGCAGCTCTTGGGTAACTAGCTCGCAGTCAGATACGCAGTATTTT. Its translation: CASSSWVTSSQSDTQYF.

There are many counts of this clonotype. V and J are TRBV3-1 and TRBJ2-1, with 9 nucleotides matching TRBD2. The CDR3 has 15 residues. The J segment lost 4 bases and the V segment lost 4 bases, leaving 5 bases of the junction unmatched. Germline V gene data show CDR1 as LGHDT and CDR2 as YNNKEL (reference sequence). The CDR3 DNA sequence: TGTGCCAGCAGCCCTCCTAGCGGGGCTTACAATGAGCAGTTCTTC. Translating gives CASSPPSGAYNEQFF.